The 30 T cell receptor beta chains presented below share a single source sample, sequenced in a study of blood T cells in healthy people across ages. It was with a sample-barcoded 5' primer and a J-beta primer mix that a second PCR of roughly 7 to 12 cycles was run. TCRdb used MiXCR to reprocess the 5' RACE reads, holding one entry per CDR3 protein. The sample holds roughly 700,000 distinct CDR3 sequences; roughly 25% are singletons and the top ten take 9.4%. The sample was also linked to a second study, of T cells of mothers and their children.

The sequenced material came from blood. Every receptor here comes from a boy between 10 and 17 years old in good health.

The V and J genes are TRBV7-9 and TRBJ1-2; no definite D call. Between the trimmed V and J ends, which lost 3 bases and 7 bases, there was a span of 9 bases. Germline CDR1 and CDR2: SEHNR and FQNEAQ (reference sequence). This CDR3 spans 12 amino acids. The CDR3 DNA reads as TGTGCCAGCAGCTTTGAACCTCTTGGCTACACCTTC. It encodes CASSFEPLGYTF.

The rearrangement uses TRBV27 and TRBJ2-7; D possibly corresponds to TRBD2 (6 bases). The V gene's germline CDR1 is MNHEY and CDR2 SMNVEV (reference sequence). The CDR3 consists of 14 residues. The germline V and J ends were trimmed by 6 bases and 7 bases, with 19 bases remaining between them. The CDR3 DNA sequence: TGTGCCAGCAGGGTGAGGCAGGGAGGCTGGGAGCAGTACTTC. Translated: CASRVRQGGWEQYF.

V usage is TRBV9 and J usage is TRBJ2-7; tentatively, D is TRBD1 (6 bases). The length of the CDR3 is 14 residues. V gave up 0 bases and J gave up 1 base, with 8 bases separating them. Per the germline V gene, CDR1 is SGDLS and CDR2 is YYNGEE. CDR3 amino acids: CASSVADRSYEQYF. The CDR3 DNA reads TGTGCCAGCAGCGTAGCGGACAGATCCTACGAGCAGTACTTC.

Only a few counts were recorded for this clonotype. The rearrangement links TRBV9 to TRBJ1-1, with D unresolved. Per germline, CDR1 SGDLS and CDR2 YYNGEE. This CDR3 spans 11 amino acids. The germline V and J ends were trimmed by 3 bases and 4 bases, with 4 bases remaining between them. The chain's CDR3 is CASSGTTEAFF. CDR3 nucleotide sequence: TGTGCCAGCAGCGGCACCACTGAAGCTTTCTTT. Drawing the rest from reference TRBV9 and TRBJ1-1, the complete variable domain is DSGVTQTPKHLITATGQRVTLRCSPRSGDLSVYWYQQSLDQGLQFLIQYYNGEERAKGNILERFSAQQFPDLHSELNLSSLELGDSALYFCASSGTTEAFFGQGTRLTVV.

The chain combines TRBV12-3 or TRBV12-4 with TRBJ2-5; weak D call: TRBD2 (6 bases). V was trimmed by 2 bases and J by 3 bases, leaving 10 bases between them. This CDR3 has 14 residues. CDR3 DNA sequence: TGTGCCAGCAGTTTAAGGCAGCGGGAAGAGACCCAGTACTTC. Its protein is CASSLRQREETQYF.

This clonotype showed up just a few times. The V gene is TRBV7-9, the J gene TRBJ1-4; 8 bases line up with TRBD1. The CDR3 sequence is 15 residues long. The germline gives CDR1 SEHNR, CDR2 FQNEAQ (reference sequence). Trimming at V came to 4 bases and at J to 4 bases, leaving 5 bases not matched to a gene. CDR3 residues: CASSSDRALNEKLFF. In DNA, the CDR3 is TGTGCCAGCAGCTCGGACAGGGCGCTTAATGAAAAACTGTTTTTT.

The table lists this clonotype with a few counts. Compared with germline, one end of the junction differs, possibly owing to a read error. The chain joins TRBV4-1 to TRBJ2-5, with unresolved D. CDR1 is MGHRA, CDR2 YSYEKL, per germline. The CDR3 is 13 residues long. The CDR3 sequence is CASSHPNQETRYF. The CDR3 nucleotides read TGCGCCAGCAGCCACCCCAATCAAGAGACCCGGTACTTC.

This rearrangement joins TRBV11-2 to TRBJ2-1, with D unresolved. Trimming removed 1 base at V and 0 bases at J, with 7 bases between. This CDR3 region has 15 residues. Germline values: CDR1 SGHAT, CDR2 FQNNGV. The CDR3 bases are TGTGCCAGCAGCTTAGTGTGGAGCTCCTACAATGAGCAGTTCTTC. Its protein is CASSLVWSSYNEQFF.

This clonotype was observed a handful of times. V and J are TRBV27 and TRBJ2-6; 7 nucleotides align to TRBD1. The CDR3 is made up of 15 amino acids. The trim removed 5 bases at V and 10 bases at J, leaving 11 bases unmatched. The germline V gene has CDR1 MNHEY and CDR2 SMNVEV (reference sequence). CDR3 bases: TGTGCCAGCAGTCCTACAGGGGACCCCGGTAACGTCCTGACTTTC. Translated: CASSPTGDPGNVLTF.

The V gene is TRBV11-1, the J gene TRBJ2-3, with D perhaps matching TRBD1 (5 bases). The CDR3 runs to 15 residues. Trimming pared 2 bases from V and 13 bases from J, leaving 22 bases between. CDR1 is SGHAT and CDR2 is FQDESV in the germline V gene (reference sequence). DNA for the CDR3: TGTGCCAGCAGCTTAAGTTTCACAGGATCCTCGATCGAGTATTTT. Translated, it gives CASSLSFTGSSIEYF.

This chain links TRBV6-1 with TRBJ2-1; 7 bases map to TRBD1. The germline V gene has CDR1 MNHNS and CDR2 SASEGT. V was pared by 1 base and J by 4 bases, with 4 bases of the junction left unmatched. CDR3 length: 15 amino acids. The CDR3 here is CASSEGAGGYNEQFF. CDR3 nucleotides: TGTGCCAGCAGTGAAGGGGCAGGGGGTTACAATGAGCAGTTCTTC.

The chain recombines TRBV3-1 with TRBJ2-5, with 10 bases matching TRBD1. TRBJ2-7 explains the end of the DNA better; the J call may be wrong. Germline V lookup: CDR1 LGHDT, CDR2 YNNKEL (reference sequence). This CDR3 spans 18 amino acids. The CDR3 spells CASSQAIGTGAITYEQYF. The CDR3 DNA reads as TGTGCCAGCAGCCAAGCTATAGGGACAGGGGCGATTACCTACGAGCAGTACTTC.

This clonotype was recorded a few times. This chain joins TRBV2 and TRBJ1-4, with D hard to call. The V end was cut by 11 bases, the J end by 7 bases, with 17 bases between. The CDR3 is 13 amino acids. Germline assignment: CDR1 SNHLY and CDR2 FYNNEI. CDR3 nucleotide sequence: TGTGCCGGATTAAGGTTTGGAGGTGAAAAACTGTTTTTT. Its translation is CAGLRFGGEKLFF.

This clonotype was recorded a few times. The chain uses TRBV20-1 and TRBJ1-3; possible D gene TRBD1, 5 bases. The germline V and J ends were trimmed by 0 bases and 3 bases, with 9 bases remaining between them. Germline-derived CDR1 and CDR2 are DFQATT and SNEGSKA (reference sequence). The CDR3 spans 14 residues. CDR3 in amino acids: CSAREGGGGNTIYF. CDR3 DNA sequence: TGCAGTGCTAGAGAAGGCGGGGGTGGAAACACCATATATTTT.

This clonotype was found a few times. The CDR3 bases are TGTGCCAGCGTCATCCAGGGGGACACAGATACGCAGTATTTT. Amino acid sequence: CASVIQGDTDTQYF. V gene TRBV12-3 or TRBV12-4 combines with J gene TRBJ2-3, with TRBD1 matching over 7 bases. Germline trimming cut 8 bases from V and 2 bases from J; bases unmatched to any gene: 7. The CDR3 loop spans 14 amino acids.

This chain links TRBV20-1 with TRBJ1-4; D is uncertain. In germline, CDR1 is DFQATT, CDR2 SNEGSKA (reference sequence). The V gene lost 3 bases and the J gene lost 10 bases, with 15 bases spanning the gap. The CDR3 covers 13 residues. As DNA, the CDR3 is TGCAGTGCTAGGGGAGAAGCCGAAGGAAAACTGTTTTTT. This encodes CSARGEAEGKLFF.

The chain uses TRBV4-1 and TRBJ2-7; perhaps TRBD1 as D (6 bases). Germline V gene sequence: CDR1 MGHRA, CDR2 YSYEKL. V was clipped by 0 bases and J by 2 bases, with 11 bases between them. This CDR3 region has 15 residues. CDR3 in amino acids: CASSQDPTGTYEQYF. The CDR3 region has the DNA TGCGCCAGCAGCCAAGACCCAACAGGGACCTACGAGCAGTACTTC.

The rearrangement joins TRBV18 to TRBJ2-1, with D hard to call. Trimming removed 3 bases from V and 0 bases from J, with 9 bases in between. The V gene's germline CDR1 is KGHSH and CDR2 LQKENI. The CDR3 covers 15 residues. The CDR3: CASSPMAASYNEQFF. The CDR3 bases are TGTGCCAGCTCACCCATGGCAGCCTCCTACAATGAGCAGTTCTTC.

This clonotype has a handful of counts. The V gene is TRBV29-1, the J gene TRBJ1-1; maybe TRBD1 (5 bases). The CDR3 is 14 amino acids. Trimming took off 6 bases at V and 5 bases at J, with 19 bases between the two ends. The germline V gene has CDR1 SQVTM and CDR2 ANQGSEA. In DNA form, the CDR3 reads TGCAGCGTGACGGGGGACCTTGGGAGGACTGAAGCTTTCTTT. Its translation is CSVTGDLGRTEAFF.

This clonotype has more than one count but fewer than ten. J is TRBJ2-2 and V is TRBV29-1; D is undetermined. The CDR3 covers 12 residues. CDR1 and CDR2 (germline): SQVTM, ANQGSEA. The V end lost 4 bases, the J end lost 4 bases, and 7 bases lay between the germline ends. The CDR3 DNA is TGCAGCGTTGCGTTAGCCACCGGGGAGCTGTTTTTT. The encoded protein is CSVALATGELFF.

In this sample, this clonotype turned up many times. The V call is TRBV29-1, the J call TRBJ1-2; D unclear. V lost 7 bases and J 4 bases, leaving 16 bases between the germline ends. CDR3 size: 13 residues. Germline V gives CDR1 SQVTM, CDR2 ANQGSEA. The CDR3 is CSADLTEFYGYTF. CDR3 bases: TGCAGCGCCGACCTAACAGAATTCTATGGCTACACCTTC.

The chain employs TRBV12-5 and TRBJ2-3; D unclear. CDR1 is LGHNT and CDR2 is FRNRAP in the germline V gene. The length of the CDR3 is 17 residues. V dropped 4 bases and J dropped 1 base, with 18 bases sitting between them. CDR3 sequence (DNA): TGTGCTAGTGGTTCCCCCCACTCAGTGACTCGCACAGATACGCAGTATTTT. Its protein is CASGSPHSVTRTDTQYF.

This clonotype was counted between two and nine times. V is TRBV12-3 or TRBV12-4 and J is TRBJ1-2, with unresolved D. V was cut by 4 bases and J by 6 bases, with 21 bases left in between. There are 16 residues in the CDR3. The CDR3 loop reads CASSSETSVGSDGYTF. CDR3 DNA sequence: TGTGCCAGCAGTTCCGAAACCTCAGTCGGGAGCGATGGCTACACCTTC.

This clonotype was observed a few times. The rearrangement uses TRBV4-1 and TRBJ1-2; 10 bases fit TRBD1. The CDR3 loop spans 15 amino acids. The trim removed 0 bases at V and 5 bases at J, leaving 3 bases unmatched. CDR1 MGHRA and CDR2 YSYEKL come from the germline V gene. CDR3 in DNA: TGCGCCAGCAGCCAAGAGTGGACAGGGGGGTATGGCTACACCTTC. This gives the protein CASSQEWTGGYGYTF.

This rearrangement joins TRBV6-6 to TRBJ1-5; 9 bases line up with TRBD1. J gave up 3 bases and V 6 bases, and 3 bases lay outside the gene matches. The CDR3 runs 14 residues. Germline assignment: CDR1 MNHNY and CDR2 SVGAGI (reference sequence). The CDR3 sequence: CASSQQGANQPQHF. CDR3 nucleotides: TGTGCCAGCAGCCAACAGGGGGCCAATCAGCCCCAGCATTTT.

The rearrangement joins TRBV7-9 to TRBJ1-2; a weak D match, TRBD1 (5 bases). V shed 5 bases and J shed 9 bases, with 19 bases lying between them. This CDR3 spans 14 amino acids. From germline, CDR1 is SEHNR and CDR2 FQNEAQ (reference sequence). In DNA, the CDR3 is TGTGCCAGCAGCCCAAGGACGGGGGAAGCTAGCTACACCTTC. It yields the protein CASSPRTGEASYTF.

This clonotype was counted a few times. This chain connects TRBV12-3 or TRBV12-4 to TRBJ1-3; D remains ambiguous. The CDR3 length is 14 residues. V lost 5 bases and J 3 bases, leaving 11 bases between the germline ends. Here the CDR3 DNA reads TGTGCCAGCAGTCCTCAGACAAGTGGAAACACCATATATTTT. This translates into CASSPQTSGNTIYF.

CDR3 residues: CASRWGHPKAQHF. In DNA form, the CDR3 reads TGCGCCAGCAGATGGGGACACCCGAAGGCCCAGCATTTT. The J gene is TRBJ1-5, the V gene TRBV5-1, with D tentatively TRBD1 (6 bases). Germline CDR1 and CDR2: SGHRS and YFSETQ. Deletions cut 5 bases from V and 11 bases from J, with 17 bases between. The CDR3 runs to 13 residues. The full variable domain, in which reference TRBV5-1 and TRBJ1-5 provide the parts outside the CDR3, is KAGVTQTPRYLIKTRGQQVTLSCSPISGHRSVSWYQQTPGQGLQFLFEYFSETQRNKGNFPGRFSGRQFSNSRSEMNVSTLELGDSALYLCASRWGHPKAQHFGDGTRLSIL.

V is TRBV20-1 and J is TRBJ2-1, with 7 bases aligning to TRBD1. The CDR3 is 14 amino acids. With V trimmed by 6 bases and J by 4 bases, 9 bases remained unmatched. CDR1 DFQATT and CDR2 SNEGSKA come from the germline V gene (reference sequence). The CDR3 DNA reads TGCAGTGCCGCCTTCCGGGACAGTTACAATGAGCAGTTCTTC. Its translation: CSAAFRDSYNEQFF.

This clonotype has more than one count but fewer than ten. The CDR3 region is CASSSRTLAETQYF. The CDR3, as DNA: TGTGCCAGCAGCTCACGGACCCTGGCGGAGACCCAGTACTTC. V gene TRBV5-6 combines with J gene TRBJ2-5; D is uncertain. V lost 3 bases and J lost 5, with 14 bases in between. The CDR3 contains 14 residues. Germline lookup yields CDR1 SGHDT and CDR2 YYEEEE.